This T cell receptor (beta chain) derives from a study of Tregs in tolerant kidney transplant recipients. The study, taken as a whole, reports: Expanding Tregs on activated donor B cells appeared to best identify donor-specific TCRbeta clones. Few patients were studied, so findings need validation in larger groups.

The germline gives CDR1 MDHEN, CDR2 SYDVKM. The CDR3 loop spans 14 amino acids. V was pared by 6 bases and J by 5 bases, with 14 bases between. Unstimulated Tregs (CD4+CD25+CD127-) and CD4+CD25- non-Tregs were sorted from PBMCs. Thawed PBMCs were rested overnight at 37°C with approximately 190 IU/ml IL-2 before regulatory T cell sorting. Repertoires were generated with immunoSEQ multiplex PCR, while TCRdb's copy carries only in-frame clones and drops some. The data contain about 17,000 clones, approximately 80% of them singletons. This clone was picked up a small number of times. The antigen remains undetermined.

The specimen sequenced was Tregs from blood. This chain links TRBV28 with TRBJ1-5; D may be TRBD1 (5 bases). This clonotype was sampled from a human donor in good health. This CDR3 is CASRGTLRDQPQHF. In DNA, the CDR3 is TGTGCCAGCAGGGGGACCCTTCGGGATCAGCCCCAGCATTTT.